These T cell receptor beta chains were read from a single sample in a study of CD8+CD57+ T cells in acquired aplastic anemia. Each CDR3 protein gets one entry after TCRdb re-called the reads with MiXCR. Here the sample spans about 290,000 distinct CDR3 sequences, approximately 58% being singletons. Source material: sorted CD4+, CD8+, or CD8+CD57+ T cells (not recorded which) from PBMCs. The receptors shown here come from a human donor with aplastic anemia. Each CDR3 is given with its conserved first and last residue.

J gene: TRBJ1-2
V gene: TRBV20-1
CDR3 protein: CSAWTETYGYTF

J gene: TRBJ1-6
V gene: TRBV7-2
CDR3 protein: CASSLAWGMGNSPLHF

J gene: TRBJ2-5
V gene: TRBV6-6
CDR3 protein: CAGSTGGRVAGVRETQYF

J gene: TRBJ2-1
V gene: TRBV24-1
CDR3 protein: CATSDPTSGGVSYNEQFF

J gene: TRBJ1-2
V gene: TRBV2
CDR3 protein: CASSTQGGVANYGYTF

J gene: TRBJ2-7
V gene: TRBV28
CDR3 protein: CATASAGALGEQYF

J gene: TRBJ1-5
V gene: TRBV5-1
CDR3 protein: CASSLGQLGNQPQHF

J gene: TRBJ1-4
V gene: TRBV20-1
CDR3 protein: CSARAPQRNEKLFF

J gene: TRBJ2-7
V gene: TRBV2
CDR3 protein: CASSQTARLAGDAGQYF

J gene: TRBJ2-7
V gene: TRBV7-9
CDR3 protein: CASSPPGQGEQYF

J gene: TRBJ2-3
V gene: TRBV29-1
CDR3 protein: CSAGTGGSTDTQYF

J gene: TRBJ2-4
V gene: TRBV7-9
CDR3 protein: CASSLVGLAGDIQYF

J gene: TRBJ2-2
V gene: TRBV9
CDR3 protein: CASSDVSTGELLF

J gene: TRBJ2-1
V gene: TRBV7-6
CDR3 protein: CASSLAAGGPYNEQFF

J gene: TRBJ2-7
V gene: TRBV6-1
CDR3 protein: CASSGMTGLSSYEQYF

J gene: TRBJ1-1
V gene: TRBV5-1
CDR3 protein: CASSLAVGLWNTEAFF

J gene: TRBJ2-5
V gene: TRBV20-1
CDR3 protein: CSADKAGTGATQETQYF

J gene: TRBJ2-5
V gene: TRBV5-1
CDR3 protein: CASSNTGGQETQYF

J gene: TRBJ1-6
V gene: TRBV2
CDR3 protein: CASSLSQGSGSPLHF

J gene: TRBJ1-2
V gene: TRBV20-1
CDR3 protein: CSASGGQGYTF

J gene: TRBJ2-1
V gene: TRBV24-1
CDR3 protein: CATSDSTGTGHHNEQFF

J gene: TRBJ1-2
V gene: TRBV14
CDR3 protein: CAGSQDLTAEPYGYTF